The next 26 T cell receptor beta chains were all read from a single sample in a study of technical replicates of blood from a few donors. Here immunoSEQ multiplex PCR was the method, and the copy in TCRdb shows in-frame clones only, minus some. The sample lists about 80,000 clones, roughly 98% occurring once. Sequenced input: T cells isolated from PBMCs. These receptor sequences come from a human donor in good health.

V is TRBV10-1 and J is TRBJ1-1, with 7 bases lining up with TRBD1. CDR1 is WNHNN and CDR2 is SYGVQD in the germline V gene (reference sequence). The CDR3 covers 13 residues. Unmatched junction bases numbered 2, after V lost 4 bases and J lost 3 bases. The CDR3, as DNA: TGCGCCAGCAGTGGACAGGGATACACTGAAGCTTTCTTT. This sequence encodes CASSGQGYTEAFF.

This sequence joins TRBV9 and TRBJ1-2, with D perhaps TRBD1 (5 bases). There are 15 residues in the CDR3. Per the germline V gene, CDR1 is SGDLS and CDR2 is YYNGEE. Between the trimmed V and J ends, which lost 3 bases and 5 bases, there was a span of 17 bases. The CDR3 loop is CASSAPLPDTYGYTF. The CDR3 DNA follows: TGTGCCAGCAGCGCCCCCCTCCCGGACACGTATGGCTACACCTTC.

The chain uses TRBV10-3 and TRBJ1-2; 10 bases match TRBD1. With 3 bases clipped from V and 5 bases from J, the junction kept 6 bases outside the gene matches. There are 15 residues in the CDR3. Germline V gene data show CDR1 as ENHRY and CDR2 as SYGVKD. The CDR3 sequence: CAISDLDRGIYGYTF. CDR3 nucleotide sequence: TGTGCCATCAGTGATTTGGACAGGGGGATTTATGGCTACACCTTC.

The rearrangement joins TRBV5-1 to TRBJ1-2; maybe TRBD1 (6 bases). In germline, CDR1 is SGHRS, CDR2 YFSETQ. This CDR3 spans 14 amino acids. The V gene lost 4 bases and the J gene lost 4 bases, with 14 bases spanning the gap. The CDR3 protein is CASSPNSGAYGYTF. DNA of the CDR3: TGCGCCAGCAGCCCCAACTCAGGGGCCTATGGCTACACCTTC.

The chain recombines TRBV7-8 with TRBJ1-1; D is possibly TRBD1 (5 bases). Trimming left V 3 bases short and J 4 bases short, with 24 bases between. Looked up from germline, CDR1 is SGHVS and CDR2 is FQNEAQ. This CDR3 spans 18 amino acids. As DNA, the CDR3 is TGTGCCAGCAGCTTTCTCGCCGGGCAGGGAGGGTTCGGCACTGAAGCTTTCTTT. It specifies CASSFLAGQGGFGTEAFF. Together with reference TRBV7-8 and TRBJ1-1, the CDR3 gives the full variable domain: GAGVSQSPRYKVAKRGQDVALRCDPISGHVSLFWYQQALGQGPEFLTYFQNEAQLDKSGLPSDRFFAERPEGSVSTLKIQRTQQEDSAVYLCASSFLAGQGGFGTEAFFGQGTRLTVV.

The chain carries TRBV6-1 and TRBJ1-5, with TRBD1 as a possible D gene (5 bases). Germline-derived CDR1 and CDR2 are MNHNS and SASEGT. The ends were cut back, 2 bases at V and 4 bases at J, with 12 bases in the middle. CDR3 length: 15 amino acids. CDR3 coding DNA: TGTGCCAGCAGTGAACCGGGGGTACTTAATCAGCCCCAGCATTTT. Amino acid sequence: CASSEPGVLNQPQHF.

The rearrangement links TRBV5-4 to TRBJ2-7; 8 nucleotides agree with TRBD1. CDR3 length: 15 amino acids. V shed 1 base, J shed 0 bases, and the junction held 3 bases outside the gene matches. The germline gives CDR1 SGHNT, CDR2 YYREEE (reference sequence). CDR3 in DNA: TGTGCCAGCAGCTTGCGAGGGACAGGCTCCTACGAGCAGTACTTC. This codes for CASSLRGTGSYEQYF.

V gene TRBV6-5 combines with J gene TRBJ1-1; D perhaps matches TRBD1 (5 bases). Germline CDR1 reads MNHEY; CDR2 reads SVGAGI. The CDR3 sequence is 15 residues long. V lost 3 bases and J 5 bases, leaving 16 bases between the germline ends. CDR3 DNA sequence: TGTGCCAGCAGTTATAGGGGATTGGTACGGACTGAAGCTTTCTTT. The encoded protein is CASSYRGLVRTEAFF.

This chain joins TRBV18 and TRBJ2-7, with D perhaps TRBD2 (5 bases). Germline lookup yields CDR1 KGHSH and CDR2 LQKENI. The V end was cut by 3 bases, the J end by 2 bases, with 14 bases between. The CDR3 is made up of 15 amino acids. In DNA form, the CDR3 reads TGTGCCAGCTCACCTCAGGTAGCGCAGACCTACGAGCAGTACTTC. Translated, it gives CASSPQVAQTYEQYF. Full variable domain (outside the CDR3, taken from reference TRBV18 and TRBJ2-7): NAGVMQNPRHLVRRRGQEARLRCSPMKGHSHVYWYRQLPEEGLKFMVYLQKENIIDESGMPKERFSAEFPKEGPSILRIQQVVRGDSAAYFCASSPQVAQTYEQYFGPGTRLTVT.

V and J are TRBV28 and TRBJ1-3; no clear D. Germline CDR1 MDHEN, CDR2 SYDVKM. CDR3 length: 13 residues. Trimming cost V 7 bases and J 4 bases, with 11 bases left between them. The CDR3 reads CASIRDSGNTIYF. The CDR3, as DNA: TGTGCCAGCATTCGGGATTCGGGAAACACCATATATTTT.

The chain combines TRBV7-3 with TRBJ2-1; 9 bases are a match to TRBD2. The V gene's germline CDR1 is SGHTA and CDR2 FQGTGA. After removal of 0 bases from V and 0 bases from J, the junction contained 3 bases not matched to a gene. CDR3 length: 17 residues. CDR3 in amino acids: CASSLTSGGSSYNEQFF. CDR3 coding DNA: TGTGCCAGCAGCTTAACTAGCGGGGGCAGCTCCTACAATGAGCAGTTCTTC.

The chain recombines TRBV7-9 with TRBJ2-7, with TRBD2 matching over 9 bases. Germline CDR1 SEHNR, CDR2 FQNEAQ (reference sequence). This CDR3 has 16 residues. Trimming at V came to 6 bases and at J to 3 bases, leaving 12 bases not matched to a gene. The CDR3 DNA is TGTGCCAGCAGGGGAAGATGGACTAGCGCAAACTACGAGCAGTACTTC. Amino acid sequence: CASRGRWTSANYEQYF.

This clone appeared a single time. The CDR3 reads CASSLGGSGNTEAFF. The CDR3 nucleotides are TGTGCCAGCAGCTTGGGAGGGTCCGGAAACACTGAAGCTTTCTTT. The chain combines TRBV5-4 with TRBJ1-1; D gene uncertain. V dropped 0 bases and J dropped 2 bases, with 11 bases sitting between them. Germline V CDR1 and CDR2: SGHNT, YYREEE (reference sequence). This CDR3 region has 15 residues.

The chain is built from TRBV6-5 and TRBJ1-4; D might be TRBD1 (6 bases). CDR3 length: 15 amino acids. Trimming removed 2 bases at V and 8 bases at J, with 15 bases between. CDR1 and CDR2 (germline): MNHEY, SVGAGI. CDR3 sequence reads: CASSYEGTGREKLFF. The CDR3 DNA reads as TGTGCCAGCAGTTACGAGGGTACAGGGAGAGAAAAACTGTTTTTT.

V gene TRBV5-1 combines with J gene TRBJ1-6, with D tentatively TRBD1 (6 bases). With 1 base removed from V and 7 bases from J, the gap between germline ends came to 12 bases. This CDR3 is built from 15 residues. Germline V gene lookup returns CDR1 SGHRS and CDR2 YFSETQ. Here the CDR3 reads CASSLLQGKNSPLHF. CDR3 DNA sequence: TGCGCCAGCAGCTTGTTACAGGGAAAGAATTCACCCCTCCACTTT.

The CDR3 bases are TGCAGCGTGTATAACTCTGGAAACACCATATATTTT. Protein sequence: CSVYNSGNTIYF. J is TRBJ1-3 and V is TRBV29-1; the D is unclear. This CDR3 contains 12 residues. V lost 6 bases, J lost 0 bases, and 6 bases lay in between. Germline-derived CDR1 and CDR2 are SQVTM and ANQGSEA.

This chain uses TRBV19 with TRBJ1-2; D is possibly TRBD1 (6 bases). This CDR3 has 13 residues. Germline CDR1 is LNHDA and CDR2 is SQIVND (reference sequence). V was trimmed by 3 bases and J by 8 bases, leaving 13 bases between them. Here the CDR3 reads CASSIQGNPGYTF. CDR3 DNA sequence: TGTGCCAGTAGTATCCAGGGGAATCCGGGCTACACCTTC.

The chain employs TRBV6-1 and TRBJ1-5; 7 bases align to TRBD1. The CDR3 is made up of 15 amino acids. Germline-derived CDR1 and CDR2 are MNHNS and SASEGT. V lost 6 bases to trimming and J lost 1 base; unmatched junction nucleotides: 6. CDR3 bases: TGTGCCAGCAGAGGCGACAGGGCGAGCAATCAGCCCCAGCATTTT. It translates to CASRGDRASNQPQHF.

This clone showed up just once. The chain joins TRBV6-1 to TRBJ1-1; 7 bases align to TRBD1. J gave up 1 base and V 4 bases, and 6 bases lay outside the gene matches. This CDR3 has 15 amino acids. Germline loops: CDR1 MNHNS, CDR2 SASEGT. CDR3 DNA sequence: TGTGCCAGCAGTGGTCAGGGACAGCAGAACACTGAAGCTTTCTTT. Its protein is CASSGQGQQNTEAFF.

The chain combines TRBV5-1 with TRBJ2-5, with TRBD1 as a possible D gene (6 bases). In germline, CDR1 is SGHRS, CDR2 YFSETQ. The CDR3 covers 14 residues. Trimming removed 4 bases from V and 4 bases from J, with 14 bases in between. The CDR3 region is CASSLDDRIETQYF. Here the CDR3 DNA reads TGCGCCAGCAGCCTGGACGACAGGATAGAGACCCAGTACTTC.

This clone occurred once. The chain carries TRBV28 and TRBJ1-5; D possibly corresponds to TRBD1 (5 bases). The CDR3 loop spans 14 amino acids. The V end was cut by 3 bases, the J end by 7 bases, with 13 bases between. Germline V gene lookup returns CDR1 MDHEN and CDR2 SYDVKM. In nucleotides, the CDR3 is TGTGCCAGCAGTTTTGGGGGGGGACGGCAGCCCCAGCATTTT. Protein: CASSFGGGRQPQHF. The full variable domain, its missing parts supplied by reference TRBV28 and TRBJ1-5, is DVKVTQSSRYLVKRTGEKVFLECVQDMDHENMFWYRQDPGLGLRLIYFSYDVKMKEKGDIPEGYSVSREKKERFSLILESASTNQTSMYLCASSFGGGRQPQHFGDGTRLSIL.

J is TRBJ2-3 and V is TRBV15; 10 bases are a match to TRBD2. The length of the CDR3 is 16 residues. Germline V gene data show CDR1 as LNHNV and CDR2 as YYDKDF (reference sequence). V lost 0 bases to trimming and J lost 5 bases; unmatched junction nucleotides: 5. This CDR3 is CATSREGWTSGDTQYF. The CDR3 DNA follows: TGTGCCACCAGCAGAGAAGGTTGGACTAGCGGAGATACGCAGTATTTT.

The rearrangement links TRBV5-1 to TRBJ2-6, with a weak D call TRBD2 (6 bases). Germline assignment: CDR1 SGHRS and CDR2 YFSETQ. The CDR3 loop spans 15 amino acids. V was pared by 4 bases and J by 1 base, with 9 bases between. The chain's CDR3 is CASSLGGSGANVLTF. In DNA form, the CDR3 reads TGCGCCAGCAGCCTTGGGGGGTCTGGGGCCAACGTCCTGACTTTC.

The V gene is TRBV10-3, the J gene TRBJ1-3; D gene uncertain. Germline CDR1 reads ENHRY; CDR2 reads SYGVKD. The CDR3 runs to 15 residues. Trimming took off 0 bases at V and 0 bases at J, with 6 bases between the two ends. Here the CDR3 DNA reads TGTGCCATCAGTGAGTCGGGAGGCTCTGGAAACACCATATATTTT. Its translation is CAISESGGSGNTIYF.

The V and J genes are TRBV19 and TRBJ2-7; 7 bases align to TRBD2. V was clipped by 4 bases and J by 0 bases; unmatched bases: 9. The CDR3 is 16 amino acids. CDR1 is LNHDA, CDR2 SQIVND, per germline (reference sequence). The CDR3 DNA reads TGTGCCAGTAGTACAGGACTAGGGGATATCTCCTACGAGCAGTACTTC. Translated: CASSTGLGDISYEQYF.

The V call is TRBV19, the J call TRBJ2-1; 16 bases line up with TRBD2. There are 16 residues in the CDR3. The V gene end was trimmed by 7 bases and the J gene end by 4 bases; junction bases not matched to a gene: 4. Germline V gene lookup returns CDR1 LNHDA and CDR2 SQIVND (reference sequence). The CDR3 region is CASIGTSGGEYNEQFF. DNA for the CDR3: TGTGCCAGTATCGGGACTAGCGGGGGGGAGTACAATGAGCAGTTCTTC.